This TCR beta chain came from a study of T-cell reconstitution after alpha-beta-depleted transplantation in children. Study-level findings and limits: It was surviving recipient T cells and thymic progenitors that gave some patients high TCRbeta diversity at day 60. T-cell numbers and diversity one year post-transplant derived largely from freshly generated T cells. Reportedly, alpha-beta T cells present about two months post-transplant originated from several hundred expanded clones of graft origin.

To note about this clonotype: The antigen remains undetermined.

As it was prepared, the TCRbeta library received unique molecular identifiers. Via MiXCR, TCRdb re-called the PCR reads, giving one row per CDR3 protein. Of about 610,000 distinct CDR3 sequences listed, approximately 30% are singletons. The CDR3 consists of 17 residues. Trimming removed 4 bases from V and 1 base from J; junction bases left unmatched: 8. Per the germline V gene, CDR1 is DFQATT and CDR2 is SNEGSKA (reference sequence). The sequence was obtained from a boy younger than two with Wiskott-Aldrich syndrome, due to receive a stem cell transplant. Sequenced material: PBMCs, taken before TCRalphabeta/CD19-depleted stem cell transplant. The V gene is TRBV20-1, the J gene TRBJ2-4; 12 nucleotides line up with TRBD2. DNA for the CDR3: TGCAGTGCTATGCGACTAGCGGGAGTAATCGCCAAAAACATTCAGTACTTC. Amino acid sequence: CSAMRLAGVIAKNIQYF.